A selection of T cell receptor beta chains follows, all from one sample in a study of human T cells and chemical hapten exposure. Using its own MiXCR run on the RACE reads, TCRdb lists one record per CDR3 protein. The sample includes about 70,000 distinct CDR3 sequences, roughly 9.7% of them seen just once. The specimen comprised whole blood, sampled in connection with sensitization to the hapten diphenylcyclopropenone (DPC). The receptors were gathered from a woman aged 45-59 years with alopecia areata. Some clones in this sample may be carry-over from other donors' samples. Both conserved end residues are part of each CDR3. Each record gives: clone size, V gene, J gene, D gene, CDR3 protein, CDR3 DNA. A D gene is named only where the DNA matches it firmly. Clone size is given for some rows only: seen once, a few or many times, or a class if the clone is expanded.

>many|TRBV28|TRBJ1-5|-
CASSFVRGSAGQPQHF
TGTGCCAGCAGTTTTGTTCGAGGGTCGGCCGGTCAGCCCCAGCATTTT
>few|TRBV28|TRBJ1-1|-
CASSLRQLTEAFF
TGTGCCAGCAGTTTAAGACAGCTTACTGAAGCTTTCTTT
>-|TRBV29-1|TRBJ2-1|TRBD2
CSVEQGTSGRSSYNEQFF
TGCAGCGTTGAGCAAGGGACTAGCGGGAGGAGCTCCTACAATGAGCAGTTCTTC
>-|TRBV7-2|TRBJ2-7|TRBD1
CASSRETGVKQYF
TGTGCCAGCAGCCGGGAGACAGGGGTCAAGCAGTACTTC
>many|TRBV6-2/TRBV6-3|TRBJ2-7|-
CASTSPTAYEQYF
TGTGCCAGCACCTCACCCACAGCCTACGAGCAGTACTTC
>few|TRBV3-1|TRBJ2-6|TRBD1
CASSRGRGSGANVLTF
TGTGCCAGCAGCCGTGGCAGGGGGTCTGGGGCCAACGTCCTGACTTTC
>-|TRBV19|TRBJ2-3|TRBD1
CASSTQGNTQYF
TGTGCCAGTAGTACACAGGGGAATACGCAGTATTTT
>many|TRBV6-6|TRBJ2-3|-
CASSYQGRPSTDTQYF
TGTGCCAGCAGTTACCAAGGGCGGCCAAGCACAGATACGCAGTATTTT
>-|TRBV6-6|TRBJ1-3|-
CASVYESSGNTIYF
TGTGCCAGCGTGTACGAATCCTCTGGAAACACCATATATTTT
>many|TRBV6-2/TRBV6-3|TRBJ1-6|-
CASSLDGNSPLHF
TGTGCCAGCAGTCTCGACGGGAATTCACCCCTCCACTTT
>many|TRBV18|TRBJ2-1|TRBD2
CASSPTGGHEQFF
TGTGCCAGCTCACCTACGGGAGGCCATGAGCAGTTCTTC
>-|TRBV14|TRBJ2-3|-
CASSRRAQGRTDTQYF
TGTGCCAGCAGCCGCCGGGCGCAGGGGAGGACAGATACGCAGTATTTT
>-|TRBV28|TRBJ1-5|TRBD1
CASRDTGDNQPQHF
TGTGCCAGCAGGGATACAGGGGACAATCAGCCCCAGCATTTT
>-|TRBV12-3/TRBV12-4|TRBJ2-3|TRBD1
CASSSTGASTDTQYF
TGTGCCAGCAGTTCGACAGGGGCCAGCACAGATACGCAGTATTTT
>-|TRBV7-8|TRBJ1-1|-
CASSSYSGKTEAFF
TGTGCCAGCAGCTCGTATTCAGGGAAAACTGAAGCTTTCTTT
>-|TRBV14|TRBJ1-1|-
CASSQGVGLRGFF
TGTGCCAGCAGCCAAGGTGTCGGGCTCCGAGGTTTCTTT
>-|TRBV6-2/TRBV6-3|TRBJ1-2|-
CASSTRLRNPSGNYGYTF
TGTGCCAGCAGTACCCGACTACGGAACCCTAGTGGGAACTATGGCTACACCTTC
>-|TRBV5-6|TRBJ2-7|-
CASSFGYSYEQYF
TGTGCCAGCAGCTTCGGCTACAGCTACGAGCAGTACTTC
>many|TRBV3-1|TRBJ1-5|-
CASSQPAGTQSNQPQHF
TGTGCCAGCAGCCAACCAGCCGGGACACAGAGCAATCAGCCCCAGCATTTT
>-|TRBV5-1|TRBJ1-4|TRBD1
CASSTVTGEGEKLFF
TGCGCCAGCAGCACCGTAACAGGGGAGGGTGAAAAACTGTTTTTT
>many|TRBV15|TRBJ2-7|-
CATSREWQSSYEQYF
TGTGCCACCAGCAGAGAATGGCAGTCCTCCTACGAGCAGTACTTC
>-|TRBV9|TRBJ2-7|-
CASSGPLGEQYF
TGTGCCAGCAGCGGCCCCCTCGGGGAGCAGTACTTC
>many|TRBV11-1|TRBJ1-1|TRBD1
CASSYMDRVDTEAFF
TGTGCCAGCAGCTACATGGACAGGGTTGATACTGAAGCTTTCTTT
>-|TRBV28|TRBJ2-1|TRBD2
CASSLPILGLAGGRYEQFF
TGTGCCAGCAGTTTACCAATACTGGGACTAGCGGGAGGTCGGTATGAGCAGTTCTTC
>many|TRBV28|TRBJ2-5|-
CASRGDTQETQYF
TGTGCCAGCAGAGGAGATACCCAAGAGACCCAGTACTTC
>-|TRBV29-1|TRBJ1-5|-
CSVGEGSNQPQHF
TGCAGCGTTGGGGAGGGGAGCAATCAGCCCCAGCATTTT
>-|TRBV7-8|TRBJ2-1|TRBD2
CASSLSLAGSNEQFF
TGTGCCAGCAGCTTGAGCCTAGCGGGATCAAATGAGCAGTTCTTC
>many|TRBV6-1|TRBJ2-1|-
CASSGQGASSYNEQFF
TGTGCCAGCAGTGGGCAGGGAGCCAGCTCCTACAATGAGCAGTTCTTC
>-|TRBV10-3|TRBJ2-1|-
CAISESMAATSYNEQFF
TGTGCCATCAGTGAGTCGATGGCAGCAACCTCCTACAATGAGCAGTTCTTC
>-|TRBV5-1|TRBJ2-2|TRBD1
CASSLRTGGSGELFF
TGCGCCAGCAGCTTGAGGACAGGGGGCTCCGGGGAGCTGTTTTTT
>-|TRBV28|TRBJ2-7|TRBD2
CATASGGSEDEQYF
TGTGCCACCGCCTCAGGCGGGAGTGAAGACGAGCAGTACTTC
>many|TRBV12-3/TRBV12-4|TRBJ1-1|-
CASSFQGNTEAFF
TGTGCCAGCAGTTTTCAGGGGAACACTGAAGCTTTCTTT
>few|TRBV11-3|TRBJ2-3|-
CASSKARGADTQYF
TGTGCCAGCAGCAAAGCGCGGGGAGCAGATACGCAGTATTTT
>many|TRBV20-1|TRBJ2-7|-
CSARERVSYEQYF
TGCAGTGCTAGAGAGCGGGTTTCCTACGAGCAGTACTTC
>many|TRBV7-9|TRBJ1-2|-
CASSHTRRRYGYTF
TGTGCCAGCAGTCACACCCGGAGGAGGTATGGCTACACCTTC
>many|TRBV5-6|TRBJ1-2|-
CASSLVWGSDGYTF
TGTGCCAGCAGCTTGGTATGGGGGTCAGATGGCTACACCTTC
>many|TRBV25-1|TRBJ1-5|-
CASSEGHLNQPQHF
TGTGCCAGCAGTGAAGGGCACCTTAATCAGCCCCAGCATTTT
>-|TRBV6-1|TRBJ2-1|TRBD2
CASSEGGSSSNEQFF
TGTGCCAGCAGTGAAGGCGGGAGCAGTTCCAATGAGCAGTTCTTC